This T cell receptor (beta chain) was found in a study of chemoradiotherapy in HPV16-positive cancers. Study findings and constraints: Candidate HPV-specific clones and E7-related TCR motifs grew in tumor during treatment.

About this clone itself: Its cognate antigen is unknown.

V trimming: 1 base; J trimming: 3 bases; junction bases outside the gene matches: 6. Germline CDR1 reads SGHVS; CDR2 reads FNYEAQ. The CDR3 runs to 16 residues. Samples were taken several times over chemoradiotherapy. The repertoire was sequenced with immunoSEQ multiplex PCR; TCRdb's copy has only in-frame clones and lacks some. This table holds approximately 12,000 clones, 91% found once. The sample in question was blood, obtained from a patient who underwent chemoradiotherapy. The rearrangement uses TRBV7-6 and TRBJ2-3; 8 bases line up with TRBD2. The TCR was taken from a human donor with HPV-associated anogenital cancer. As DNA, the CDR3 is TGTGCCAGCAGCTTAGGTAGCGGGGAGAGAACAGATACGCAGTATTTT. Its protein product is CASSLGSGERTDTQYF. The entire variable domain, with the rest obtained from reference TRBV7-6 and TRBJ2-3, is as follows: GAGVSQSPRYKVTKRGQDVALRCDPISGHVSLYWYRQALGQGPEFLTYFNYEAQQDKSGLPNDRFSAERPEGSISTLTIQRTEQRDSAMYRCASSLGSGERTDTQYFGPGTRLTVL.